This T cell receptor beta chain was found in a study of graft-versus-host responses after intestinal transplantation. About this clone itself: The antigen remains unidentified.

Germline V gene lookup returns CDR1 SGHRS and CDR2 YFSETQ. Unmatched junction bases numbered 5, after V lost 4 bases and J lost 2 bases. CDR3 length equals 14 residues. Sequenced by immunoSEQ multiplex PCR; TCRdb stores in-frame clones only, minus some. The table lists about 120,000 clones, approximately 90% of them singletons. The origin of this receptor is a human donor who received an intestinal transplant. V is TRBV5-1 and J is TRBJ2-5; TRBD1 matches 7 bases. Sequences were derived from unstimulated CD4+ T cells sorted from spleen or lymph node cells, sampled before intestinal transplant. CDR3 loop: CASSLGQEQETQYF. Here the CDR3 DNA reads TGCGCCAGCAGCCTAGGACAGGAGCAAGAGACCCAGTACTTC.